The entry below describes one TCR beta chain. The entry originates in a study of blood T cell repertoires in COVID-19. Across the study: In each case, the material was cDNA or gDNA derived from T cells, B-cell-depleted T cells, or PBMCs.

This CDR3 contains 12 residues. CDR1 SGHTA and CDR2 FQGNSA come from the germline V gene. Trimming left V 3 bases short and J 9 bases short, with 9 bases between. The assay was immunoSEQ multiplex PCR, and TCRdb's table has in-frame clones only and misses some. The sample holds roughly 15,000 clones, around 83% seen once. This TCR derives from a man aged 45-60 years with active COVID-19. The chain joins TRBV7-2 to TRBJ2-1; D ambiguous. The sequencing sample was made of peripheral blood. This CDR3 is CASSFRGGEQFF. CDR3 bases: TGTGCCAGCAGCTTCAGAGGCGGTGAGCAGTTCTTC. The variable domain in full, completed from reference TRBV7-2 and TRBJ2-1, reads GAGVSQSPSNKVTEKGKDVELRCDPISGHTALYWYRQSLGQGLEFLIYFQGNSAPDKSGLPSDRFSAERTGGSVSTLTIQRTQQEDSAVYLCASSFRGGEQFFGPGTRLTVL.